This TCR beta chain comes out of a study of blood T cell repertoires in COVID-19. Looking at the study overall: COVID-19 samples, acute and convalescent, were from the United States, Italy and Spain.

Original processing notes: Amplification of reference gene primers provided the estimated nucleated cell counts. Measured with immunoSEQ multiplex PCR; TCRdb has only the in-frame clones, and not every one. The V and J calls and the clone size are those of that table, but D and trimming were determined from the DNA. Seen here are 250,000 to 350,000 clones, roughly 90% observed once, and the top ten hold around 0.84%. The germline CDR1 and CDR2 sequences are GTSNPN and SVGIG (reference sequence). V lost 2 bases and J 10 bases, leaving 11 bases between the germline ends. The CDR3 totals 11 residues. The specimen was peripheral blood. This sequence was found in a man aged 25 to 45 with acute or convalescent COVID-19. The chain links TRBV30 to TRBJ1-2; the D gene is possibly TRBD1 (5 bases). CDR3 region: CAWSPDTAYTF. CDR3 DNA sequence: TGTGCCTGGAGTCCGGACACTGCCTACACCTTC. Using reference TRBV30 and TRBJ1-2 for the parts outside the CDR3, the full variable domain is SQTIHQWPATLVQPVGSPLSLECTVEGTSNPNLYWYRQAAGRGLQLLFYSVGIGQISSEVPQNLSASRPQDRQFILSSKKLLLSDSGFYLCAWSPDTAYTFGSGTRLTVV.